This TCR beta chain was recorded in a study of blood T cell repertoires in COVID-19. Study details: Acute and convalescent COVID-19 specimens originated in the United States, Italy and Spain. PBMCs, B-cell-depleted T cells, or T cells provided the cDNA or gDNA that made up the material.

The germline V gene encodes CDR1 SGHDN and CDR2 FVKESK. This CDR3 has 16 amino acids. V shed 3 bases, J shed 2 bases, and the junction held 6 bases outside the gene matches. As handled by the study authors: Reference gene primer amplification yielded estimated nucleated cell counts. Assay used: immunoSEQ multiplex PCR; TCRdb lists only in-frame clones, some missing. Clonal size and the V and J genes are those of that table, whereas D and trimming came from the DNA. The sample shows about 240,000 clones, over 75% of them seen only once. The sequence derives from a man aged 25-45 years who had recovered from COVID-19. The rearrangement links TRBV14 to TRBJ2-2; 7 nucleotides align to TRBD1. Sequenced input: peripheral blood. CDR3 in DNA: TGTGCCAGCAGCCACCGACGGGACAGAAACACCGGGGAGCTGTTTTTT. It yields the protein CASSHRRDRNTGELFF. Full variable domain (rest looked up from reference TRBV14 and TRBJ2-2): EAGVTQFPSHSVIEKGQTVTLRCDPISGHDNLYWYRRVMGKEIKFLLHFVKESKQDESGMPNNRFLAERTGGTYSTLKVQPAELEDSGVYFCASSHRRDRNTGELFFGEGSRLTVL.